The 3 T cell receptor beta chains presented below share a single source sample, sequenced in a study of cytomegalovirus exposure and HLA in healthy donors. Amplification used 60 Vbeta primers and 13 Jbeta primers. Sequencing used immunoSEQ multiplex PCR; TCRdb keeps in-frame clones, though not all of them. This sample has some 190,000 clones, with about 80% found just once. Sequencing used PBMCs. The receptor set was obtained from a woman aged 35 to 49 in good health and CMV-seronegative.

This clone was counted between two and nine times. J is TRBJ2-1 and V is TRBV4-3; 10 nucleotides agree with TRBD2. The length of the CDR3 is 14 residues. From germline, CDR1 is LGHNA and CDR2 YSLEER. V lost 4 bases to trimming and J lost 9 bases; unmatched junction nucleotides: 6. CDR3 nucleotide sequence: TGCGCCAGCAGCCTACTAGCGGGATTAAGTGAGCAGTTCTTC. Protein: CASSLLAGLSEQFF.

This chain uses TRBV7-2 with TRBJ2-3; no clear D gene. V was pared by 2 bases and J by 8 bases, with 11 bases between. CDR1 is SGHTA, CDR2 FQGNSA, per germline. The CDR3 is 13 residues long. The CDR3: CASSLLPGGTQYF. The CDR3 region has the DNA TGTGCCAGCAGCTTACTCCCCGGTGGTACGCAGTATTTT.

A single count supports this clone. The V and J genes are TRBV5-8 and TRBJ2-1, with 9 bases that match TRBD2. V gave up 0 bases and J gave up 8 bases; unmatched junction bases: 9. This CDR3 spans 16 amino acids. CDR1 and CDR2 (germline): SGHTS, YDEGEE. The DNA for the CDR3 is TGTGCCAGCAGCTTGGTCAGCGGGGGGAGGCGGTATGAGCAGTTCTTC. Amino acid sequence: CASSLVSGGRRYEQFF.